These 23 T cell receptor beta chains were sequenced from one sample in a study of T-cell reconstitution after alpha-beta-depleted transplantation in children. The TCRbeta library was prepared with unique molecular identifiers. TCRdb ran MiXCR on the PCR reads and lists one entry per CDR3 protein. The sample yields around 600,000 distinct CDR3 sequences, 23% seen once. The sample here was PBMCs, mostly from graft donor cells, taken 360 days after TCRalphabeta/CD19-depleted stem cell transplant. These receptors originate from a boy under two years old who had a stem cell transplant for acute myeloid leukemia, so the T cells may come from the graft donor.

This clonotype came up a few times. The genes are TRBV5-1 and TRBJ2-5; D possibly corresponds to TRBD2 (6 bases). CDR3 length: 17 amino acids. The V gene lost 4 bases and the J gene lost 1 base, with 20 bases spanning the gap. The V gene's germline CDR1 is SGHRS and CDR2 YFSETQ. The CDR3 reads CASSPSRGGWGQETQYF. The CDR3, as DNA: TGCGCCAGCAGCCCGAGCCGGGGAGGTTGGGGCCAAGAGACCCAGTACTTC.

This clonotype was detected only a few times. The chain recombines TRBV7-2 with TRBJ2-3; D remains unclear. Germline V lookup: CDR1 SGHTA, CDR2 FQGNSA. V shed 2 bases and J shed 3 bases, with 9 bases lying between them. The CDR3 length is 14 residues. CDR3 protein: CASSLSATTDTQYF. The CDR3 DNA reads as TGTGCCAGCAGCTTATCGGCGACTACAGATACGCAGTATTTT.

For the CDR3, the DNA is TGCGCCAGCAGCCAATCTAGGACCCCCGTTCGTGAAGCTTTCTTT. It encodes CASSQSRTPVREAFF. V gene TRBV4-3 combines with J gene TRBJ1-1; D ambiguous. Germline V gives CDR1 LGHNA, CDR2 YSLEER. Trimming removed 2 bases at V and 7 bases at J, with 17 bases between. CDR3 size: 15 residues.

This chain connects TRBV5-5 to TRBJ1-2; D not certain. CDR1 is SGHKS, CDR2 YYEKEE, per germline (reference sequence). The CDR3 is 14 amino acids. Trimming stripped 0 bases from V and 8 bases from J, with 14 bases between. The CDR3 spells CASSLAFGPTGYTF. The CDR3 DNA reads TGTGCCAGCAGCTTGGCCTTCGGCCCGACAGGCTACACCTTC. The entire variable domain, with the rest obtained from reference TRBV5-5 and TRBJ1-2, is as follows: DAGVTQSPTHLIKTRGQQVTLRCSPISGHKSVSWYQQVLGQGPQFIFQYYEKEERGRGNFPDRFSARQFPNYSSELNVNALLLGDSALYLCASSLAFGPTGYTFGSGTRLTVV.

This clonotype has a count of ten or more. The chain couples TRBV13 to TRBJ1-6; D is possibly TRBD1 (5 bases). The germline CDR1 and CDR2 sequences are PRHDT and FYEKMQ (reference sequence). V lost 7 bases, J lost 14 bases, and 15 bases lay in between. The CDR3 runs to 12 residues. CDR3 nucleotide sequence: TGTGCCAGCACTGTTGGGACCCGGTCCCTCCACTTT. Its protein product is CASTVGTRSLHF.

This clonotype was seen only a few times. This chain joins TRBV29-1 and TRBJ2-1, with 12 bases identical to TRBD2. CDR1 is SQVTM and CDR2 is ANQGSEA in the germline V gene. The CDR3 is made up of 16 amino acids. V lost 4 bases to trimming and J lost 8 bases; unmatched junction nucleotides: 12. The CDR3: CSVAPRLAGVVYEQFF. The CDR3 bases are TGCAGCGTTGCCCCGCGACTAGCGGGGGTCGTTTATGAGCAGTTCTTC.

This chain uses TRBV12-3 or TRBV12-4 with TRBJ2-3; weak D call: TRBD2 (7 bases). The V and J ends lost 2 bases and 2 bases respectively, with 17 bases between them. CDR3 length: 17 amino acids. As DNA, the CDR3 is TGTGCCAGCAGTTTATGGATGGCGGGGGCCATCACAGATACGCAGTATTTT. The encoded protein is CASSLWMAGAITDTQYF.

This clonotype showed up many times. This chain uses TRBV5-1 with TRBJ2-3; 9 bases agree with TRBD1. The V gene end was trimmed by 4 bases and the J gene end by 6 bases; junction bases not matched to a gene: 6. The germline V gene has CDR1 SGHRS and CDR2 YFSETQ. This CDR3 is 14 amino acids long. The CDR3 loop is CASSMGQGVDTQYF. Here the CDR3 DNA reads TGCGCCAGCAGCATGGGACAGGGAGTGGATACGCAGTATTTT.

This clonotype was seen repeatedly, ten times or more. The chain joins TRBV5-5 to TRBJ2-1, with 11 bases that match TRBD1. The CDR3 length is 16 residues. V dropped 0 bases and J dropped 2; count of bases not matched to a gene: 1. CDR1 and CDR2 from the germline V gene are SGHKS and YYEKEE (reference sequence). The CDR3 is CASSLGGQGAYNEQFF. For the CDR3, the DNA is TGTGCCAGCAGCTTGGGGGGACAGGGGGCCTACAATGAGCAGTTCTTC.

This clonotype was seen at least ten times. The rearrangement joins TRBV5-1 to TRBJ2-1, with 8 bases identical to TRBD2. In germline, CDR1 is SGHRS, CDR2 YFSETQ. V gave up 4 bases and J gave up 4 bases; unmatched junction bases: 4. This CDR3 region has 14 residues. For the CDR3, the DNA is TGCGCCAGCAGCCGGGGGGGGGATTACAATGAGCAGTTCTTC. Protein sequence: CASSRGGDYNEQFF. Looking up the rest from reference TRBV5-1 and TRBJ2-1 gives the full variable domain: KAGVTQTPRYLIKTRGQQVTLSCSPISGHRSVSWYQQTPGQGLQFLFEYFSETQRNKGNFPGRFSGRQFSNSRSEMNVSTLELGDSALYLCASSRGGDYNEQFFGPGTRLTVL.

The chain employs TRBV5-1 and TRBJ2-7; 7 positions agree with TRBD1. The CDR3 length is 13 residues. CDR1 SGHRS and CDR2 YFSETQ come from the germline V gene. The V and J ends lost 0 bases and 5 bases, in that order; junction bases with no gene match: 2. As DNA, the CDR3 is TGCGCCAGCAGCTTGGGACAGGGAAACGAGCAGTACGTC. This gives the protein CASSLGQGNEQYV.

This clonotype appeared a few times. The CDR3 coding sequence is TGTGCCAGCAGTTTCCCGAGGGGAAGCACAGATACGCAGTATTTT. Amino acid sequence: CASSFPRGSTDTQYF. This sequence joins TRBV12-3 or TRBV12-4 and TRBJ2-3; D assignment may be TRBD1 or TRBD2 (5 bases each). The V end lost 3 bases, the J end lost 0 bases, and 10 bases lay between the germline ends. CDR3 size: 15 residues.

The rearrangement joins TRBV2 to TRBJ2-3, with a tentative D call TRBD1 (5 bases). CDR3 length: 16 amino acids. CDR1 SNHLY and CDR2 FYNNEI come from the germline V gene. V lost 4 bases to trimming and J lost 1 base, with 15 bases between them. CDR3 protein: CASSARLTTGTDTQYF. CDR3 DNA: TGTGCCAGCAGTGCTAGGCTAACGACAGGCACAGATACGCAGTATTTT.

This clonotype has just a few counts. The genes are TRBV15 and TRBJ2-5, with D perhaps matching TRBD2 (7 bases). Germline assignment: CDR1 LNHNV and CDR2 YYDKDF (reference sequence). This CDR3 region has 16 residues. Trimming left V 0 bases short and J 2 bases short, with 13 bases between. The CDR3 coding sequence is TGTGCCACCAGCAGAGATGAGGAGGGGGGGCAAGAGACCCAGTACTTC. It is translated as CATSRDEEGGQETQYF.

This clonotype was observed many times. The V gene is TRBV20-1, the J gene TRBJ2-7, with TRBD2 matching 14 bases. The germline V gene encodes CDR1 DFQATT and CDR2 SNEGSKA (reference sequence). This CDR3 comprises 15 residues. V dropped 1 base and J dropped 1; count of bases not matched to a gene: 0. The CDR3 DNA follows: TGCAGTGCTAGAGGGACTAGCGGGGGGTCCTACGAGCAGTACTTC. Its translation is CSARGTSGGSYEQYF.

In this sample, this clonotype turned up a few times. The chain joins TRBV20-1 to TRBJ1-5; 8 bases agree with TRBD1. J was trimmed by 6 bases and V by 4 bases; bases with no gene match: 5. There are 13 residues in the CDR3. Germline lookup yields CDR1 DFQATT and CDR2 SNEGSKA (reference sequence). As DNA, the CDR3 is TGCAGTGCTAATGACAGGGGCGCTCAGCCCCAGCATTTT. It is translated as CSANDRGAQPQHF.

This chain uses TRBV7-2 with TRBJ2-2; 7 bases are shared with TRBD1. CDR3 length equals 17 residues. With V trimmed by 0 bases and J by 3 bases, 7 bases remained unmatched. The germline gives CDR1 SGHTA, CDR2 FQGNSA. The CDR3: CASSLAWTGLDTGELFF. The CDR3, as DNA: TGTGCCAGCAGCTTAGCCTGGACAGGCCTGGACACCGGGGAGCTGTTTTTT.

This clonotype was picked up a small number of times. The rearrangement uses TRBV6-2 or TRBV6-3 and TRBJ2-1; the D is unclear. CDR3 size: 11 residues. CDR1 MNHEY and CDR2 SVGEGT come from the germline V gene. The germline V and J ends were trimmed by 10 bases and 6 bases, with 10 bases remaining between them. The CDR3 loop reads CATGRVNEQFF. CDR3 DNA sequence: TGTGCCACCGGAAGAGTCAATGAGCAGTTCTTC.

This clonotype was found a few times. The chain couples TRBV29-1 to TRBJ2-2, with TRBD1 identical over 11 bases. Looked up from germline, CDR1 is SQVTM and CDR2 is ANQGSEA. The CDR3 length is 13 residues. The trim removed 7 bases at V and 6 bases at J, leaving 4 bases unmatched. This CDR3 is CSAGQGAAGELFF. The DNA for the CDR3 is TGCAGCGCCGGACAGGGGGCCGCCGGGGAGCTGTTTTTT.

This chain uses TRBV7-9 with TRBJ2-3; tentatively, D is TRBD1 or TRBD2 (6 bases each). The germline V and J ends were trimmed by 5 bases and 5 bases, with 20 bases remaining between them. The CDR3 extends over 16 amino acids. The germline V gene has CDR1 SEHNR and CDR2 FQNEAQ (reference sequence). The CDR3 protein is CASSPSGARGLDTQYF. The CDR3 bases are TGTGCCAGCAGCCCCTCAGGGGCACGGGGGTTAGATACGCAGTATTTT.

The gene calls are TRBV28 and TRBJ2-1; 15 nucleotides match TRBD2. CDR1 and CDR2 (germline): MDHEN, SYDVKM. V dropped 4 bases and J dropped 0; count of bases not matched to a gene: 10. The CDR3 runs to 20 residues. The CDR3 coding sequence is TGTGCCAGCAGTTCAATAGGACTAGCGGGGGGGCTACCCTCCTACAATGAGCAGTTCTTC. This gives the protein CASSSIGLAGGLPSYNEQFF.

V usage is TRBV5-1 and J usage is TRBJ1-1, with D hard to call. V was pared by 2 bases and J by 5 bases, with 13 bases between. This CDR3 has 14 residues. CDR1 and CDR2 from the germline V gene are SGHRS and YFSETQ. The DNA of the CDR3 is TGCGCCAGCAGCTTCGCCATTCTGGGAACTGAAGCTTTCTTT. This encodes CASSFAILGTEAFF.

V is TRBV6-5 and J is TRBJ1-1; D uncertain. CDR3 length: 16 amino acids. Trimming removed 3 bases at V and 5 bases at J, with 19 bases between. Germline CDR1 and CDR2: MNHEY and SVGAGI. CDR3 in amino acids: CASSYLPAREKTEAFF. The CDR3, as DNA: TGTGCCAGCAGTTATCTCCCGGCAAGGGAGAAAACTGAAGCTTTCTTT.